The 20 T cell receptor beta chains presented below share a single source sample, sequenced in a study of T cell responses to AZD1222 COVID-19 vaccine. Profiling relied on immunoSEQ multiplex PCR, and the TCRdb table lists in-frame clones only, not all of them. The sample contains about 120,000 clones, 92% of which appear only once. The input for sequencing was peripheral blood, taken 28 days after the second AZD1222 dose. The receptors were gathered from an adult who received the AZD1222 COVID-19 vaccine.

The table lists this clone with a count of one. This sequence joins TRBV5-4 and TRBJ2-7, with 8 bases fitting TRBD2. This CDR3 is built from 15 residues. Germline lookup yields CDR1 SGHNT and CDR2 YYREEE (reference sequence). Trimming at V came to 1 base and at J to 2 bases, leaving 5 bases not matched to a gene. The CDR3, as DNA: TGTGCCAGCAGCTTGTCAAGCGGGAGAACCTACGAGCAGTACTTC. As protein: CASSLSSGRTYEQYF.

This chain links TRBV27 with TRBJ1-4, with D perhaps matching TRBD1 (6 bases). V shed 6 bases and J shed 4 bases, with 6 bases lying between them. This CDR3 has 12 residues. In germline, CDR1 is MNHEY, CDR2 SMNVEV (reference sequence). This CDR3 reads CASSRGNEKLFF. DNA for the CDR3: TGTGCCAGCAGCAGGGGTAATGAAAAACTGTTTTTT.

The chain uses TRBV29-1 and TRBJ1-2; TRBD1 might be the D (5 bases). Germline CDR1 SQVTM, CDR2 ANQGSEA. V was clipped by 5 bases and J by 6 bases, with 13 bases between them. CDR3 length equals 12 residues. The CDR3 here is CSVTDRLDGYTF. CDR3 coding DNA: TGCAGCGTTACAGACAGACTGGATGGCTACACCTTC.

This rearrangement joins TRBV5-1 to TRBJ1-1; tentative D call: TRBD1 (5 bases). Germline CDR1 and CDR2: SGHRS and YFSETQ. The CDR3 covers 15 residues. Trimming cost V 4 bases and J 8 bases, with 21 bases left between them. CDR3 coding DNA: TGCGCCAGCAGCCCTCATATGATGGGGGGGTCCGAAGCTTTCTTT. This translates into CASSPHMMGGSEAFF. The complete variable domain, with remaining parts taken from reference TRBV5-1 and TRBJ1-1, reads KAGVTQTPRYLIKTRGQQVTLSCSPISGHRSVSWYQQTPGQGLQFLFEYFSETQRNKGNFPGRFSGRQFSNSRSEMNVSTLELGDSALYLCASSPHMMGGSEAFFGQGTRLTVV.

The chain links TRBV27 to TRBJ2-1; 7 bases match TRBD2. Per germline, CDR1 MNHEY and CDR2 SMNVEV (reference sequence). This CDR3 is 15 amino acids long. J gave up 0 bases and V 5 bases, and 4 bases lay outside the gene matches. DNA for the CDR3: TGTGCCAGCAGTCGACTAGCAAGCTCCTACAATGAGCAGTTCTTC. Protein sequence: CASSRLASSYNEQFF.

The chain couples TRBV5-1 to TRBJ2-1, with TRBD1 as a possible D gene (6 bases). V gave up 0 bases and J gave up 4 bases, with 14 bases separating them. This CDR3 has 16 residues. The germline V gene encodes CDR1 SGHRS and CDR2 YFSETQ. The CDR3 DNA reads TGCGCCAGCAGCTTGGCGGCGGGTAGGGGGTACAATGAGCAGTTCTTC. Amino acid sequence: CASSLAAGRGYNEQFF. Full variable domain (remainder filled in from reference TRBV5-1 and TRBJ2-1): KAGVTQTPRYLIKTRGQQVTLSCSPISGHRSVSWYQQTPGQGLQFLFEYFSETQRNKGNFPGRFSGRQFSNSRSEMNVSTLELGDSALYLCASSLAAGRGYNEQFFGPGTRLTVL.

The CDR3 coding sequence is TGTGCCAGCAGCTCCCCCCGGGGGGATAACTATGGCTACACCTTC. Its protein product is CASSSPRGDNYGYTF. This chain uses TRBV5-5 with TRBJ1-2; tentative D call: TRBD1 (5 bases). The V gene's germline CDR1 is SGHKS and CDR2 YYEKEE (reference sequence). The CDR3 is 15 amino acids. Between the trimmed V and J ends, which lost 3 bases and 1 base, there was a span of 13 bases.

This chain joins TRBV19 and TRBJ2-2; D is perhaps TRBD1 or TRBD2 (5 bases each). The V end lost 8 bases, the J end lost 1 base, and 26 bases lay between the germline ends. The CDR3 runs to 19 residues. The germline V gene encodes CDR1 LNHDA and CDR2 SQIVND (reference sequence). CDR3 amino acids: CASCEVIQRGQRNTGELFF. In nucleotides, the CDR3 is TGTGCCAGTTGTGAGGTCATTCAACGGGGCCAGAGGAACACCGGGGAGCTGTTTTTT.

The chain couples TRBV20-1 to TRBJ2-5; TRBD2 aligns across 9 bases. The J segment lost 5 bases and the V segment lost 3 bases, leaving 10 bases of the junction unmatched. CDR3 length: 15 residues. Germline CDR1 reads DFQATT; CDR2 reads SNEGSKA (reference sequence). The CDR3, as DNA: TGCAGTGCTAGTGGTGGCGGGGGGGCTCGCGAGACCCAGTACTTC. Protein: CSASGGGGARETQYF.

The gene calls are TRBV7-6 and TRBJ1-6, with a tentative D call TRBD1 (5 bases). CDR1 and CDR2 from the germline V gene are SGHVS and FNYEAQ. The V end lost 5 bases, the J end lost 6 bases, and 14 bases lay between the germline ends. The CDR3 loop spans 15 amino acids. Here the CDR3 reads CASSRSGTLNSPLHF. The CDR3 region has the DNA TGTGCCAGCAGCCGTTCCGGGACCCTTAATTCACCCCTCCACTTT.

The chain couples TRBV7-2 to TRBJ1-5; 7 bases agree with TRBD1. Per the germline V gene, CDR1 is SGHTA and CDR2 is FQGNSA. The CDR3 length is 14 residues. After removal of 5 bases from V and 3 bases from J, the junction contained 4 bases not matched to a gene. CDR3 amino acids: CASSPDRPNQPQHF. Here the CDR3 DNA reads TGTGCCAGCAGCCCGGACAGGCCCAATCAGCCCCAGCATTTT.

V and J are TRBV6-5 and TRBJ2-5, with D possibly TRBD2 on 5 matching bases. Trimming left V 0 bases short and J 5 bases short, with 10 bases between. CDR3 length: 14 amino acids. Per germline, CDR1 MNHEY and CDR2 SVGAGI. For the CDR3, the DNA is TGTGCCAGCAGTTACTCCCGGGGTCAGGAGACCCAGTACTTC. It encodes CASSYSRGQETQYF.

The gene calls are TRBV28 and TRBJ1-5, with D possibly being TRBD1 (5 bases). Germline loops: CDR1 MDHEN, CDR2 SYDVKM. There are 17 residues in the CDR3. The V end was cut by 3 bases, the J end by 0 bases, with 15 bases between. CDR3 bases: TGTGCCAGCAGTTTCCCCGGGGGGTTCATTAGCAATCAGCCCCAGCATTTT. It yields the protein CASSFPGGFISNQPQHF.

The CDR3 sequence is CASSPRLAGRDNEQFF. The CDR3, as DNA: TGTGCCAGCAGCCCGAGACTAGCGGGAAGGGACAATGAGCAGTTCTTC. The rearrangement uses TRBV3-1 (or the pseudogene TRBV3-2) and TRBJ2-1, with 11 bases aligning to TRBD2. Germline assignment: CDR1 LGHDT and CDR2 YNNKEL (reference sequence). The trim removed 4 bases at V and 5 bases at J, leaving 7 bases unmatched. The CDR3 consists of 16 residues.

The J gene is TRBJ1-1, the V gene TRBV11-2; D is ambiguous. This CDR3 is 15 amino acids long. Germline V CDR1 and CDR2: SGHAT, FQNNGV. V was trimmed by 1 base and J by 3 bases, leaving 12 bases between them. The CDR3 region is CASSLGFPSDTEAFF. CDR3 nucleotide sequence: TGTGCCAGCAGCTTAGGGTTCCCCTCGGACACTGAAGCTTTCTTT.

This clone appeared a few times. The chain links TRBV7-8 to TRBJ2-3; D not resolved. CDR3 length equals 14 residues. The germline V gene has CDR1 SGHVS and CDR2 FQNEAQ. V gave up 0 bases and J gave up 4 bases, with 8 bases separating them. The CDR3 region has the DNA TGTGCCAGCAGCTTAGCGCTACAGTCAGATACGCAGTATTTT. Translated, it gives CASSLALQSDTQYF.

The table lists this clone with a few counts. This rearrangement joins TRBV15 to TRBJ2-2, with 8 bases lining up with TRBD2. The CDR3 sequence is 14 residues long. Germline CDR1 is LNHNV and CDR2 is YYDKDF (reference sequence). V shed 6 bases and J 8 bases; nucleotides not matched to a gene: 8. CDR3 nucleotide sequence: TGTGCCACCAGACTAGCGGCCAGCGCTGGGGAGCTGTTTTTT. The encoded protein is CATRLAASAGELFF. Drawing the rest from reference TRBV15 and TRBJ2-2, the complete variable domain is DAMVIQNPRYQVTQFGKPVTLSCSQTLNHNVMYWYQQKSSQAPKLLFHYYDKDFNNEADTPDNFQSRRPNTSFCFLDIRSPGLGDTAMYLCATRLAASAGELFFGEGSRLTVL.

The rearrangement joins TRBV7-2 to TRBJ2-2, with 9 bases lining up with TRBD2. J was trimmed by 3 bases and V by 5 bases; bases with no gene match: 4. The CDR3 loop spans 15 amino acids. Germline V gene sequence: CDR1 SGHTA, CDR2 FQGNSA. Written as DNA, the CDR3 is TGTGCCAGCAGCGCCCGCGGGGGGGACACCGGGGAGCTGTTTTTT. It encodes CASSARGGDTGELFF.

The chain joins TRBV29-1 to TRBJ2-1; 10 bases fit TRBD2. Germline CDR1 reads SQVTM; CDR2 reads ANQGSEA. J lost 1 base, V lost 4 bases, and 19 bases had no gene match. The CDR3 extends over 20 amino acids. CDR3 residues: CSVARYRAGTSATSYNEQFF. The CDR3 bases are TGCAGCGTTGCGCGATACCGAGCCGGGACTAGCGCCACGTCCTACAATGAGCAGTTCTTC.

This chain joins TRBV14 and TRBJ2-3; tentatively, D is TRBD1 or TRBD2 (5 bases each). CDR3 length equals 16 residues. Trimming cost V 4 bases and J 3 bases, with 17 bases left between them. Germline loops: CDR1 SGHDN, CDR2 FVKESK. The CDR3 spells CASSPKLGVGTDTQYF. Here the CDR3 DNA reads TGTGCCAGCAGCCCCAAATTGGGGGTTGGAACAGATACGCAGTATTTT.